This paragraph covers one TCR beta chain sequence. Its antigen remains unknown. The sample belongs to a study of vaccination effects on CD4 cells after COVID-19. About the study: Samples were taken post-vaccine, and their median timing was 72 days after the second dose.

Sequencing was performed with immunoSEQ multiplex PCR; in TCRdb, only in-frame clones are kept and a portion is missing. Of tens of thousands of clones listed, around three quarters are singletons. Study-wide findings and caveats: Both infection-induced and vaccine-induced clones contracted markedly at late post-vaccination timepoints.

The CDR3 is made up of 17 amino acids. Germline assignment: CDR1 SGHRS and CDR2 YFSETQ. Germline trimming cut 4 bases from V and 4 bases from J; bases unmatched to any gene: 10. Ahead of sequencing, the ViraFEST assay grew antigen-specific CD4+ T cells using viral peptide pools. Isolation of CD4+ T cells took place after about ten days of culture. Vaccine administered to participants consisted of two doses of either BNT162b2 or mRNA-1273. A half-volume exchange with IL-2 medium occurred on days 3 and 7. This sequence joins TRBV5-1 and TRBJ2-5, with 13 bases aligning to TRBD2. The TCR comes from a human donor who received a COVID-19 vaccine. The sample consisted of CD4+ T cells from PBMCs cultured with HCoV-229E spike peptides, taken after COVID-19 vaccination. The CDR3: CASSGLTSGGAGETQYF. Written as DNA, the CDR3 is TGCGCCAGCAGCGGGCTAACTAGCGGGGGGGCCGGAGAGACCCAGTACTTC.